The 5 T cell receptor beta chains in this list originate from one sample, sequenced in a study of graft-versus-host responses after intestinal transplantation. These receptors have no known antigen. Profiling relied on immunoSEQ multiplex PCR, and the TCRdb table lists in-frame clones only, not all of them. The sample consists of about 100,000 clones, around 90% of them appearing once. Sequencing was performed on unstimulated CD4+ T cells sorted from spleen or lymph node cells, taken before transplant. Source of these receptors: a human donor who was the organ donor for an intestinal transplant.

The DNA for the CDR3 is TGTGCCAGCAGCTGGGGGACTAGCGGGAGGACCCAGTACTTC. Residues: CASSWGTSGRTQYF. This chain joins TRBV11-3 and TRBJ2-5, with 14 bases that match TRBD2. Trimming at V came to 4 bases and at J to 7 bases, leaving 2 bases not matched to a gene. Germline V CDR1 and CDR2: SGHNT, YENEEA. The length of the CDR3 is 14 residues.

The chain couples TRBV11-3 to TRBJ2-3; the match to TRBD2 covers 11 bases. There are 17 residues in the CDR3. CDR1 SGHNT and CDR2 YENEEA come from the germline V gene. V lost 0 bases and J lost 4; bases outside the gene matches: 6. The CDR3: CASSLELTSGSSDTQYF. The CDR3, as DNA: TGTGCCAGCAGCTTAGAATTAACTAGCGGGAGTTCAGATACGCAGTATTTT.

The V call is TRBV19, the J call TRBJ1-6, with 8 bases fitting TRBD1. The length of the CDR3 is 14 residues. Looked up from germline, CDR1 is LNHDA and CDR2 is SQIVND (reference sequence). Trimming cost V 4 bases and J 8 bases; bases outside gene matches: 4. DNA of the CDR3: TGTGCCAGTAGTACAGACAGGGGAGATTCACCCCTCCACTTT. Translation: CASSTDRGDSPLHF.

The genes are TRBV19 and TRBJ2-1, with TRBD2 matching over 9 bases. After removal of 2 bases from V and 6 bases from J, the junction contained 5 bases not matched to a gene. This CDR3 has 15 residues. The germline CDR1 and CDR2 sequences are LNHDA and SQIVND (reference sequence). CDR3 residues: CASSIWLAGINEQFF. CDR3 DNA: TGTGCCAGTAGTATATGGCTAGCGGGAATCAATGAGCAGTTCTTC.

The chain employs TRBV18 and TRBJ1-3; 7 nucleotides line up with TRBD1. J gave up 0 bases and V 4 bases, and 3 bases lay outside the gene matches. Germline CDR1 and CDR2: KGHSH and LQKENI. This CDR3 has 15 residues. The CDR3 DNA sequence: TGTGCCAGCTCACTGGGACAGCCCTCTGGAAACACCATATATTTT. Its protein is CASSLGQPSGNTIYF.